This T cell receptor (beta chain) appears in the sequencing data of a study of blood T cells in healthy people across ages. Looked up from germline, CDR1 is KGHSH and CDR2 is LQKENI. Trimming cost V 3 bases and J 2 bases; bases outside gene matches: 7. This CDR3 has 17 residues. Primed by a sample-barcoded 5' primer and a J-beta primer mix, a second PCR proceeded for about 6 to 12 cycles. Using its own MiXCR run on the 5' RACE reads, TCRdb lists one record per CDR3 protein. The sample comprises about 1,600,000 distinct CDR3 sequences, roughly 40% of which are singletons, and roughly 8.2% rests with the top ten.

V usage is TRBV18 and J usage is TRBJ2-3, with 11 bases fitting TRBD2. Specimen: blood. This TCR was sampled from a woman aged 18-29 years in good health. CDR3 residues: CASSPPPSGGPTDTQYF. As DNA, the CDR3 is TGTGCCAGCTCACCCCCTCCTAGCGGGGGGCCCACAGATACGCAGTATTTT. Full variable domain (missing parts from reference TRBV18 and TRBJ2-3): NAGVMQNPRHLVRRRGQEARLRCSPMKGHSHVYWYRQLPEEGLKFMVYLQKENIIDESGMPKERFSAEFPKEGPSILRIQQVVRGDSAAYFCASSPPPSGGPTDTQYFGPGTRLTVL.